The 25 T cell receptor beta chains presented below share a single source sample, sequenced in a study of beta chain features in type 1 diabetes. Antigens for these TCRs are unknown. Regarding the study as a whole: There was a moderate but significant shortening of TCRB CDR3s in all four CD4+ subsets of Type 1 diabetes patients.

The entirety of the isolated RNA underwent reverse transcription, so expressed TCRB transcripts were sequenced. Here immunoSEQ multiplex PCR was the method, and the copy in TCRdb shows in-frame clones only, minus some. The table records fewer than 20,000 clones, 55% to 70% of them present only once. Sequencing input: Tregs from blood. The receptors come from a man aged 25-45 years with type 1 diabetes.

The chain is built from TRBV4-2 and TRBJ1-5, with 10 positions matching TRBD1. Per the germline V gene, CDR1 is LGHNA and CDR2 is YNFKEQ. V lost 4 bases to trimming and J lost 4 bases; unmatched junction nucleotides: 10. The CDR3 extends over 17 amino acids. DNA for the CDR3: TGTGCCAGCAGCCCGGAGTCCGGGACAGGGGCGAATCAGCCCCAGCATTTT. Translated: CASSPESGTGANQPQHF.

This clone occurred a few times. V and J are TRBV7-9 and TRBJ2-3, with D perhaps matching TRBD1 (5 bases). Looked up from germline, CDR1 is SEHNR and CDR2 is FQNEAQ (reference sequence). V gave up 6 bases and J gave up 1 base, with 11 bases separating them. There are 14 residues in the CDR3. CDR3 DNA: TGTGCCAGCAGGTTCACACAGGGCACAGATACGCAGTATTTT. Translating it yields CASRFTQGTDTQYF.

The V and J genes are TRBV19 and TRBJ1-5, with TRBD1 matching over 10 bases. The CDR3 sequence is 15 residues long. The germline gives CDR1 LNHDA, CDR2 SQIVND (reference sequence). Losses at the gene ends were 3 bases for V and 7 bases for J; bases not matched to a gene: 6. The CDR3 reads CASSIGGQGEQPQHF. CDR3 bases: TGTGCCAGTAGTATCGGAGGACAGGGGGAACAGCCCCAGCATTTT.

The chain joins TRBV6-5 to TRBJ2-1; 11 bases map to TRBD2. The CDR3 has 15 residues. The ends lost 5 bases at V and 3 bases at J; junction bases unmatched: 3. CDR1 and CDR2 from the germline V gene are MNHEY and SVGAGI. This CDR3 reads CASSPTSGGYNEQFF. The CDR3 nucleotides are TGTGCCAGCAGTCCCACTAGCGGGGGCTACAATGAGCAGTTCTTC.

This chain links TRBV6-5 with TRBJ2-2; perhaps TRBD2 as D (6 bases). The CDR3 spans 14 residues. The germline V gene encodes CDR1 MNHEY and CDR2 SVGAGI. The V end lost 7 bases, the J end lost 5 bases, and 14 bases lay between the germline ends. The CDR3 DNA reads TGTGCCAGCAAGAACGGGAGAAAAACCGGGGAGCTGTTTTTT. This sequence encodes CASKNGRKTGELFF.

The gene calls are TRBV7-2 and TRBJ2-7; 7 bases are shared with TRBD1. Germline loops: CDR1 SGHTA, CDR2 FQGNSA. V dropped 1 base and J dropped 7; count of bases not matched to a gene: 4. This CDR3 has 13 amino acids. In nucleotides, the CDR3 is TGTGCCAGCAGCTTAGGGGGACAGCGGGAGCAGTACTTC. Amino acids: CASSLGGQREQYF.

This clone was seen more than once but under ten times. This chain connects TRBV11-2 to TRBJ2-2; 8 bases align to TRBD2. CDR1 and CDR2 from the germline V gene are SGHAT and FQNNGV. The CDR3 length is 17 residues. V dropped 0 bases and J dropped 1; count of bases not matched to a gene: 4. The CDR3 DNA sequence: TGTGCCAGCAGCTTAGATACCACTAGCGGGAACACCGGGGAGCTGTTTTTT. Translating gives CASSLDTTSGNTGELFF.

J is TRBJ2-1 and V is TRBV6-1, with 8 bases identical to TRBD2. From germline, CDR1 is MNHNS and CDR2 SASEGT. CDR3 length: 13 amino acids. Trimming cost V 6 bases and J 9 bases; bases outside gene matches: 7. This chain's CDR3 is CASSPAGGSEQFF. The CDR3 region has the DNA TGTGCCAGCAGCCCGGCGGGAGGATCTGAGCAGTTCTTC.

This clone appeared a single time. The V call is TRBV5-1, the J call TRBJ1-2; 12 nucleotides line up with TRBD1. Germline CDR1 and CDR2: SGHRS and YFSETQ. V shed 4 bases and J 4 bases; nucleotides not matched to a gene: 8. CDR3 length equals 16 residues. The CDR3 reads CASSDGTGGAVYGYTF. The CDR3 coding sequence is TGCGCCAGCAGCGATGGGACAGGGGGCGCGGTCTATGGCTACACCTTC.

The chain recombines TRBV5-6 with TRBJ1-5, with D perhaps matching TRBD1 (5 bases). Germline V gene data show CDR1 as SGHDT and CDR2 as YYEEEE. V was trimmed by 4 bases and J by 7 bases, leaving 21 bases between them. The CDR3 has 16 amino acids. CDR3 region: CASSRFGLTVGQPQHF. CDR3 sequence (DNA): TGTGCCAGCAGCCGATTTGGCTTGACAGTTGGGCAGCCCCAGCATTTT.

The chain couples TRBV10-3 to TRBJ2-1; no clear D. CDR3 length: 15 amino acids. Germline CDR1 and CDR2: ENHRY and SYGVKD. Trimming cost V 3 bases and J 7 bases, with 16 bases left between them. CDR3 region: CAISDPTLSLNEQFF. The CDR3 DNA follows: TGTGCCATCAGTGACCCCACCCTATCTTTGAATGAGCAGTTCTTC.

The chain couples TRBV5-1 to TRBJ2-2; weak D call: TRBD2 (6 bases). V was trimmed by 2 bases and J by 6 bases, leaving 8 bases between them. The germline gives CDR1 SGHRS, CDR2 YFSETQ. This CDR3 comprises 13 residues. The CDR3 DNA follows: TGCGCCAGCAGCTTAGGAGGGGCCGGGGAGCTGTTTTTT. As protein: CASSLGGAGELFF.

The rearrangement joins TRBV5-1 to TRBJ2-2; D is unresolved. The germline V gene encodes CDR1 SGHRS and CDR2 YFSETQ. The CDR3 runs 15 residues. The V gene lost 5 bases and the J gene lost 0 bases, with 11 bases spanning the gap. The CDR3 here is CASSFAGSNTGELFF. CDR3 DNA: TGCGCCAGCAGTTTCGCCGGGTCGAACACCGGGGAGCTGTTTTTT.

The genes are TRBV9 and TRBJ2-2, with 8 bases lining up with TRBD2. The V segment lost 4 bases and the J segment 6 bases; nucleotides outside the gene matches: 11. This CDR3 contains 16 residues. Germline CDR1 and CDR2: SGDLS and YYNGEE. The CDR3 DNA reads as TGTGCCAGCAGCTCACGGACTAGCCTGGGTCCCGGGGAGCTGTTTTTT. Translating it yields CASSSRTSLGPGELFF.

The gene calls are TRBV25-1 and TRBJ2-1; a possible D gene is TRBD1 (6 bases). The CDR3 is 13 residues long. Germline-derived CDR1 and CDR2 are MGHDK and SYGVNS. V was trimmed by 7 bases and J by 3 bases, leaving 10 bases between them. Written as DNA, the CDR3 is TGTGCCAGCACCAAACAGGGCTACAATGAGCAGTTCTTC. This translates into CASTKQGYNEQFF. The complete variable domain, with remaining parts taken from reference TRBV25-1 and TRBJ2-1, reads EADIYQTPRYLVIGTGKKITLECSQTMGHDKMYWYQQDPGMELHLIHYSYGVNSTEKGDLSSESTVSRIRTEHFPLTLESARPSHTSQYLCASTKQGYNEQFFGPGTRLTVL.

This chain joins TRBV30 and TRBJ2-7; D is possibly TRBD2 (5 bases). Germline CDR1 and CDR2: GTSNPN and SVGIG (reference sequence). This CDR3 is built from 11 residues. V gave up 5 bases and J gave up 1 base, with 6 bases separating them. The CDR3 region has the DNA TGTGCCTGGGGACTGTCCTACGAGCAGTACTTC. Translating gives CAWGLSYEQYF.

J is TRBJ2-7 and V is TRBV19; 8 bases are a match to TRBD1. Losses at the gene ends were 5 bases for V and 3 bases for J; bases not matched to a gene: 12. CDR1 LNHDA and CDR2 SQIVND come from the germline V gene (reference sequence). The CDR3 runs 16 residues. The CDR3: CASSPPRRTGYYEQYF. In DNA form, the CDR3 reads TGTGCCAGTAGTCCCCCGAGAAGGACAGGGTACTACGAGCAGTACTTC.

The V and J genes are TRBV6-5 and TRBJ1-2; tentatively, D is TRBD1 (6 bases). The V gene lost 0 bases and the J gene lost 4 bases, with 12 bases spanning the gap. The germline CDR1 and CDR2 sequences are MNHEY and SVGAGI. CDR3 size: 15 residues. CDR3 nucleotides: TGTGCCAGCAGTTACTCCCGGACAGTTTTCTATGGCTACACCTTC. Its protein is CASSYSRTVFYGYTF.

The J gene is TRBJ2-7, the V gene TRBV7-9; D is uncertain. The CDR3 extends over 12 amino acids. V shed 5 bases and J shed 6 bases, with 11 bases lying between them. In germline, CDR1 is SEHNR, CDR2 FQNEAQ (reference sequence). The CDR3 DNA reads as TGTGCCAGCAGCCTTCATGGCAGCGAGCAGTACTTC. Its protein is CASSLHGSEQYF.

V gene TRBV7-7 combines with J gene TRBJ2-3; 7 bases agree with TRBD2. Germline CDR1 is SSHAT and CDR2 is FNYEAQ (reference sequence). V lost 5 bases, J lost 14 bases, and 19 bases stayed unmatched. The CDR3 has 15 amino acids. The CDR3 is CASSPRSGGLLDPYF. DNA for the CDR3: TGTGCCAGCAGCCCACGATCGGGGGGTCTCCTCGATCCGTATTTT.

The CDR3 reads CTSGGYSPLHF. The CDR3 DNA reads as TGCACCAGCGGGGGCTATTCACCCCTCCACTTT. The V gene is TRBV1, the J gene TRBJ1-6; the table's D call of TRBD1 was not tested on the DNA. TRBV1 is a known pseudogene. The length of the CDR3 is 11 residues.

The chain employs TRBV30 and TRBJ1-6; weak D call: TRBD1 (6 bases). The CDR3 loop spans 15 amino acids. The germline V gene encodes CDR1 GTSNPN and CDR2 SVGIG (reference sequence). The V end was cut by 7 bases, the J end by 6 bases, with 19 bases between. CDR3 sequence reads: CAYDRGAPSNSPLHF. In DNA, the CDR3 is TGTGCCTACGACCGGGGGGCCCCTAGTAATTCACCCCTCCACTTT.

About this clone itself: Other DNA sequences in the sample encode the same CDR3. This chain connects TRBV28 to TRBJ2-6; 12 bases align to TRBD1. Germline V gene lookup returns CDR1 MDHEN and CDR2 SYDVKM. The CDR3 runs to 18 residues. J gave up 0 bases and V 11 bases, and 11 bases lay outside the gene matches. The CDR3 region is CAAGTGGLRYSGANVLTF. The CDR3 nucleotides are TGTGCCGCCGGGACAGGGGGCCTCCGCTACTCTGGGGCCAACGTCCTGACTTTC. The full variable domain, with the rest looked up from reference TRBV28 and TRBJ2-6, is DVKVTQSSRYLVKRTGEKVFLECVQDMDHENMFWYRQDPGLGLRLIYFSYDVKMKEKGDIPEGYSVSREKKERFSLILESASTNQTSMYLCAAGTGGLRYSGANVLTFGAGSRLTVL.

This chain connects TRBV7-8 to TRBJ1-1; no reliable D call. From germline, CDR1 is SGHVS and CDR2 FQNEAQ. This CDR3 is built from 11 residues. V lost 5 bases and J 11 bases, leaving 12 bases between the germline ends. The CDR3 reads CASSPVGRAFF. The DNA of the CDR3 is TGTGCCAGCAGCCCAGTGGGGAGGGCTTTCTTT. The entire variable domain, with the rest obtained from reference TRBV7-8 and TRBJ1-1, is as follows: GAGVSQSPRYKVAKRGQDVALRCDPISGHVSLFWYQQALGQGPEFLTYFQNEAQLDKSGLPSDRFFAERPEGSVSTLKIQRTQQEDSAVYLCASSPVGRAFFGQGTRLTVV.

There are a few counts of this clone. This chain uses TRBV9 with TRBJ1-6, with 7 bases fitting TRBD1. The CDR3 has 14 amino acids. Losses at the gene ends were 6 bases for V and 5 bases for J; bases not matched to a gene: 5. Germline values: CDR1 SGDLS, CDR2 YYNGEE. This CDR3 reads CASTLGTDNSPLHF. In DNA, the CDR3 is TGTGCCAGCACCCTCGGGACAGATAATTCACCCCTCCACTTT.